The T cell receptor beta chain under discussion was sequenced for a study of long-term antiretroviral therapy in people with HIV. The run of the v3.0 immunoSEQ assay was at survey level. Sequencing used immunoSEQ multiplex PCR; TCRdb keeps in-frame clones, though not all of them. The repertoire holds approximately 11,000 clones, 84% seen once, with around 20% in the top ten. This CDR3 is 16 amino acids long. The ends lost 6 bases at V and 6 bases at J; junction bases unmatched: 11. Germline V gene data show CDR1 as PRHDT and CDR2 as FYEKMQ (reference sequence). The sample in question was unsorted PBMCs, obtained less than 7.5 years after starting antiretroviral therapy. This chain uses TRBV13 with TRBJ1-6; 7 bases fit TRBD1. The origin of this receptor is a man aged 50-59 years with HIV. In nucleotides, the CDR3 is TGTGCCAGCAGGGACTCGATACAGGGGTTTAATTCACCCCTCCACTTT. It yields the protein CASRDSIQGFNSPLHF.